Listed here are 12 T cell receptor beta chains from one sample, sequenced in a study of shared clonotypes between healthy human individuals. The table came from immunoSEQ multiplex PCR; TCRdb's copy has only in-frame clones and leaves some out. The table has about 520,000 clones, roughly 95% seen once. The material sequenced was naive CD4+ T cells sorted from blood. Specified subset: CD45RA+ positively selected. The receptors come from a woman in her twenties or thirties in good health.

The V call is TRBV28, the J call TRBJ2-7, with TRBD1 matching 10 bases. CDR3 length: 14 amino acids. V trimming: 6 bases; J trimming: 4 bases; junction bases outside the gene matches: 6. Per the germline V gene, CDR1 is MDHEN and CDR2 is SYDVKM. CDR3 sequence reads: CASSPRQGAYEQYF. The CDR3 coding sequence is TGTGCCAGCAGCCCTAGACAGGGGGCGTACGAGCAGTACTTC. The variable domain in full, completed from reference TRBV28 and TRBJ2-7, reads DVKVTQSSRYLVKRTGEKVFLECVQDMDHENMFWYRQDPGLGLRLIYFSYDVKMKEKGDIPEGYSVSREKKERFSLILESASTNQTSMYLCASSPRQGAYEQYFGPGTRLTVT.

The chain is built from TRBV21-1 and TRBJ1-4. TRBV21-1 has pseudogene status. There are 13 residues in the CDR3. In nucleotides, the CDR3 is TGTGCCAGCAGCCGGGGGGGCCGTGAAAAACTGTTTTTT. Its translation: CASSRGGREKLFF.

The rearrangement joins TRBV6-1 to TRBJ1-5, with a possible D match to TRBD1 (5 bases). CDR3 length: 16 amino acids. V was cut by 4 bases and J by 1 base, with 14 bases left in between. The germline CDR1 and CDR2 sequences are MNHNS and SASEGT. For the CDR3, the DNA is TGTGCCAGCAGTGGGTTTTTGGGGGGAAGCAATCAGCCCCAGCATTTT. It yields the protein CASSGFLGGSNQPQHF.

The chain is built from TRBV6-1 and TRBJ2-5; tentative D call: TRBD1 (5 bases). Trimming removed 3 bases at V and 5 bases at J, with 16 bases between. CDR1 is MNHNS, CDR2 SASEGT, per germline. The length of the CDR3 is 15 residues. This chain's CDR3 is CASSDIRGARETQYF. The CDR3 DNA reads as TGTGCCAGCAGTGATATAAGGGGTGCCCGCGAGACCCAGTACTTC.

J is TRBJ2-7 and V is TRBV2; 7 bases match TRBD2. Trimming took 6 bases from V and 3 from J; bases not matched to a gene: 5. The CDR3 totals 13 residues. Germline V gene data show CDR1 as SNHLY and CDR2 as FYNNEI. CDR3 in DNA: TGTGCCAGCAGGGAGGGACTAAACTACGAGCAGTACTTC. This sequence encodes CASREGLNYEQYF.

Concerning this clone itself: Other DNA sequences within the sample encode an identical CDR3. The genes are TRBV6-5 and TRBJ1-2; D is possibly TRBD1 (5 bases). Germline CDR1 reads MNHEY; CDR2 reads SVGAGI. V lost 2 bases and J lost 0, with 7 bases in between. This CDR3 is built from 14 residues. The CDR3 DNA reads TGTGCCAGCAGTTACAGGGACTCTAACTATGGCTACACCTTC. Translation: CASSYRDSNYGYTF.

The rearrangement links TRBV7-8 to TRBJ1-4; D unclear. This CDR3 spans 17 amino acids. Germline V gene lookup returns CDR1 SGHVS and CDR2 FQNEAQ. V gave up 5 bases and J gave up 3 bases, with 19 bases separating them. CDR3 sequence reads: CASSVFTVGVPNEKLFF. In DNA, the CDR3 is TGTGCCAGCAGCGTATTCACCGTCGGTGTTCCTAATGAAAAACTGTTTTTT.

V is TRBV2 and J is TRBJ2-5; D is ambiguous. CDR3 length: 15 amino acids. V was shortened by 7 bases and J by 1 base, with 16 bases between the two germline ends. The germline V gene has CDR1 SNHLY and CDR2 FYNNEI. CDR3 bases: TGTGCCAGCACCGGGTCAACCCCCCTCCAAGAGACCCAGTACTTC. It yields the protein CASTGSTPLQETQYF.

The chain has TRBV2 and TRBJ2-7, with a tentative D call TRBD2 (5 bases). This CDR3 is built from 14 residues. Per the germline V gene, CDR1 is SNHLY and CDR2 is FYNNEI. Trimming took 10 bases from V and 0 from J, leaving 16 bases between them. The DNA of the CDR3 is TGTGCCACCTTACCGGCTGGGAGCTCCTACGAGCAGTACTTC. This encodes CATLPAGSSYEQYF. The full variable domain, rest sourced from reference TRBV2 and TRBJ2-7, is EPEVTQTPSHQVTQMGQEVILRCVPISNHLYFYWYRQILGQKVEFLVSFYNNEISEKSEIFDDQFSVERPDGSNFTLKIRSTKLEDSAMYFCATLPAGSSYEQYFGPGTRLTVT.

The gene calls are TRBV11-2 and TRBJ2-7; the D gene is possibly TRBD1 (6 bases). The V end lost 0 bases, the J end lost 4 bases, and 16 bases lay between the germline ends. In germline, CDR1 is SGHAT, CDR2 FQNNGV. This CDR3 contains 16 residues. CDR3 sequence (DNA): TGTGCCAGCAGCTTAGATACCCCACAGGGATCGTACGAGCAGTACTTC. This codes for CASSLDTPQGSYEQYF.

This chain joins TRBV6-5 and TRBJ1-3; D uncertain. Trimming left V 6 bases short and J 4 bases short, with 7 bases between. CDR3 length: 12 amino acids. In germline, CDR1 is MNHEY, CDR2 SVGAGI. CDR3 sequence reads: CASRTPGNTIYF. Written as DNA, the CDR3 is TGTGCCAGCAGAACCCCGGGAAACACCATATATTTT.

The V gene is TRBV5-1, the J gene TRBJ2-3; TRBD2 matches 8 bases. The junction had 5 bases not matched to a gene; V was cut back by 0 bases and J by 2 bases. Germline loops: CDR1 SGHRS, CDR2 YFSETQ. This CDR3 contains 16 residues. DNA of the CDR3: TGCGCCAGCAGCTTGGCCTCGCGGGAGGACACAGATACGCAGTATTTT. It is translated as CASSLASREDTDTQYF.